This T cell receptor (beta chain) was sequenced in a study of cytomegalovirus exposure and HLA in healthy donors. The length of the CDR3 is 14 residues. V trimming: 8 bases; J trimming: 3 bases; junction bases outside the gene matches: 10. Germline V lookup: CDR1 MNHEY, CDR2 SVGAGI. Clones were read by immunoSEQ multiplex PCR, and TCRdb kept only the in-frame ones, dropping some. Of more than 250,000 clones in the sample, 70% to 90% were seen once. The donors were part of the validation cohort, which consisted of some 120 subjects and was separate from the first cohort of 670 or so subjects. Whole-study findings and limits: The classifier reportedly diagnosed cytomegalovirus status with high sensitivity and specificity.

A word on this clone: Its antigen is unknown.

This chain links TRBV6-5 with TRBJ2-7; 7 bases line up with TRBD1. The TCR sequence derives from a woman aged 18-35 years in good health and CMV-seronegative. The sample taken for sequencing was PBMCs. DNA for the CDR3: TGTGCCAGCTCCCAAAGGGGACAGATCTACGAGCAGTACTTC. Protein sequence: CASSQRGQIYEQYF.